Presented here are 14 T cell receptor beta chains from one specimen sequenced in a study of technical replicates of blood from a handful of donors (dated by TCRdb to the late 2010s). To prepare the library, the immunoSEQ multiplex PCR assay was applied. As stored in TCRdb, this immuneACCESS dataset retains in-frame rearrangements with V and J assigned. A fraction of the clones does not appear; measured against another copy, unresolved V genes explain less than half of the discrepancy, and the remainder lacks a known reason. This sample is represented by approximately 73,000 clones; around 94% of them were singletons. Around 0.38% of the sample is in the top ten clones. Sequencing used T cells isolated from PBMCs. The receptors originated from a human donor in good health.

V and J are TRBV25-1 and TRBJ1-2; unclear D gene. Germline V gives CDR1 MGHDK, CDR2 SYGVNS. This CDR3 spans 13 amino acids. V shed 3 bases and J shed 2 bases, with 7 bases lying between them. CDR3 DNA sequence: TGTGCCAGCAGTGACCGCGGAAACTATGGCTACACCTTC. Protein: CASSDRGNYGYTF.

The chain has TRBV28 and TRBJ1-1, with a weak D call TRBD1 (5 bases). Trimming removed 2 bases from V and 7 bases from J, with 14 bases in between. Germline V CDR1 and CDR2: MDHEN, SYDVKM. The CDR3 has 14 amino acids. The DNA for the CDR3 is TGTGCCAGCAGTTTAAGCTTCCAGGGCTTTGAAGCTTTCTTT. The encoded protein is CASSLSFQGFEAFF.

This sequence joins TRBV2 and TRBJ2-6, with 9 bases fitting TRBD2. V lost 9 bases and J lost 2; bases outside the gene matches: 2. There are 14 residues in the CDR3. CDR1 is SNHLY, CDR2 FYNNEI, per germline. The CDR3 loop is CASSGRTGANVLTF. Here the CDR3 DNA reads TGTGCCAGTAGCGGGAGAACTGGGGCCAACGTCCTGACTTTC.

This chain connects TRBV4-3 to TRBJ2-3; D might be TRBD2 (6 bases). There are 14 residues in the CDR3. CDR1 and CDR2 (germline): LGHNA, YSLEER. Between the trimmed V and J ends, which lost 2 bases and 3 bases, there was a span of 9 bases. The CDR3 DNA reads as TGCGCCAGCAGCCAAATGGGACTTACAGATACGCAGTATTTT. Translating it yields CASSQMGLTDTQYF.

The CDR3 loop reads CASITQRGSYNEQFF. As DNA, the CDR3 is TGTGCCAGCATTACCCAGCGGGGGTCCTACAATGAGCAGTTCTTC. The rearrangement uses TRBV27 and TRBJ2-1, with 8 bases aligning to TRBD2. Looked up from germline, CDR1 is MNHEY and CDR2 is SMNVEV (reference sequence). V lost 7 bases, J lost 1 base, and 6 bases stayed unmatched. CDR3 size: 15 residues.

The chain is built from TRBV6-4 and TRBJ2-1, with 8 positions matching TRBD2. The V gene end was trimmed by 0 bases and the J gene end by 6 bases; junction bases not matched to a gene: 1. Looked up from germline, CDR1 is MRHNA and CDR2 is SNTAGT. CDR3 size: 14 residues. The CDR3 protein is CASSDSGLANEQFF. The CDR3 nucleotides read TGTGCCAGCAGTGACTCTGGACTAGCCAATGAGCAGTTCTTC.

This rearrangement joins TRBV25-1 to TRBJ1-3; the match to TRBD1 covers 7 bases. J lost 0 bases, V lost 1 base, and 3 bases had no gene match. CDR1 is MGHDK and CDR2 is SYGVNS in the germline V gene. This CDR3 has 16 residues. CDR3 amino acids: CASSEFPGGSGNTIYF. The CDR3 DNA is TGTGCCAGCAGTGAATTTCCAGGGGGCTCTGGAAACACCATATATTTT.

This rearrangement joins TRBV9 to TRBJ2-1; D is perhaps TRBD1 (5 bases). CDR1 is SGDLS and CDR2 is YYNGEE in the germline V gene. CDR3 size: 15 residues. The ends were cut back, 4 bases at V and 8 bases at J, with 19 bases in the middle. This chain's CDR3 is CASSPLRGLADEQFF. CDR3 DNA sequence: TGTGCCAGCAGCCCCCTTAGGGGATTGGCCGATGAGCAGTTCTTC.

The chain carries TRBV2 and TRBJ2-3; a possible D gene is TRBD1 (5 bases). V gave up 6 bases and J gave up 3 bases, with 19 bases separating them. This CDR3 spans 16 amino acids. The V gene's germline CDR1 is SNHLY and CDR2 FYNNEI. CDR3 region: CASRQDTSEATDTQYF. CDR3 bases: TGTGCCAGCAGACAGGACACCTCCGAAGCAACAGATACGCAGTATTTT.

This clone appeared a single time. One junction end does not reproduce the germline sequence, and a read error may be involved. This sequence joins TRBV7-9 and TRBJ2-2; 7 positions agree with TRBD1. The CDR3 totals 12 residues. Germline-derived CDR1 and CDR2 are SEHNR and FQNEAQ (reference sequence). CDR3 coding DNA: TGTGCCAGCAGCCCGACGACAGGGCCGGCCCCGTTT. Residues: CASSPTTGPAPF.

The chain joins TRBV14 to TRBJ2-7; D is ambiguous. Deletions cut 1 base from V and 1 base from J, with 17 bases between. This CDR3 is built from 17 residues. Per the germline V gene, CDR1 is SGHDN and CDR2 is FVKESK. CDR3: CASSQGLSFVSSYEQYF. The CDR3 DNA reads as TGTGCCAGCAGCCAAGGGTTGTCTTTCGTTAGTTCCTACGAGCAGTACTTC.

The rearrangement links TRBV6-6 to TRBJ1-2; a possible D gene is TRBD1 (6 bases). Germline-derived CDR1 and CDR2 are MNHNY and SVGAGI (reference sequence). The CDR3 contains 14 residues. The V and J ends lost 10 bases and 5 bases respectively, with 20 bases between them. DNA of the CDR3: TGTGCCACCTCCGGAGGGGGGGGCGCATATGGCTACACCTTC. It is translated as CATSGGGGAYGYTF.

The chain joins TRBV5-1 to TRBJ1-2; unclear D gene. The CDR3 consists of 13 residues. The germline gives CDR1 SGHRS, CDR2 YFSETQ. The V end was cut by 0 bases, the J end by 5 bases, with 8 bases between. The CDR3 region is CASSLEPGYGYTF. CDR3 nucleotide sequence: TGCGCCAGCAGCTTGGAGCCGGGTTATGGCTACACCTTC.

The chain uses TRBV5-1 and TRBJ2-3; D perhaps matches TRBD1 (6 bases). This CDR3 spans 15 amino acids. The V end was cut by 0 bases, the J end by 1 base, with 9 bases between. Germline V gene data show CDR1 as SGHRS and CDR2 as YFSETQ. The CDR3: CASSLARGGTDTQYF. CDR3 DNA sequence: TGCGCCAGCAGCTTGGCCAGGGGCGGCACAGATACGCAGTATTTT. The entire variable domain, with the rest obtained from reference TRBV5-1 and TRBJ2-3, is as follows: KAGVTQTPRYLIKTRGQQVTLSCSPISGHRSVSWYQQTPGQGLQFLFEYFSETQRNKGNFPGRFSGRQFSNSRSEMNVSTLELGDSALYLCASSLARGGTDTQYFGPGTRLTVL.